Following are 31 T cell receptor beta chains from one sample sequenced in a study of blood T cell repertoires in COVID-19 (dated by TCRdb to 2020 to 2021). The method behind the library was the immunoSEQ multiplex PCR assay. This is the immuneACCESS table as TCRdb keeps it, with only in-frame sequences that have V and J called. A part of the clones is gone; compared with another copy, unresolved V genes explain less than half, and the rest is unexplained. Recorded for this sample are tens of thousands of clones; around 88% of them occurred a single time. The ten most abundant clones make up approximately 7.2% of the sample. Sequencing was carried out using peripheral blood. All receptors derive from a man in his 60s with acute or convalescent COVID-19.

The gene calls are TRBV9 and TRBJ1-4; D ambiguous. V lost 3 bases to trimming and J lost 5 bases, with 14 bases between them. Germline V gene lookup returns CDR1 SGDLS and CDR2 YYNGEE. This CDR3 has 15 residues. This CDR3 is CASSERGFSNEKLFF. CDR3 coding DNA: TGTGCCAGCAGCGAACGAGGGTTTAGCAATGAAAAACTGTTTTTT.

The rearrangement uses TRBV2 and TRBJ2-7; possible D gene TRBD2, 5 bases. This CDR3 has 14 residues. Germline CDR1 SNHLY, CDR2 FYNNEI. Trimming removed 1 base from V and 2 bases from J, with 9 bases in between. CDR3 bases: TGTGCCAGCAGTGAAGAGGGAGCCCCCTACGAGCAGTACTTC. Translated, it gives CASSEEGAPYEQYF.

V and J are TRBV6-1 and TRBJ2-2; D not resolved. Trimming left V 3 bases short and J 7 bases short, with 12 bases between. The CDR3 is made up of 14 amino acids. Germline CDR1 and CDR2: MNHNS and SASEGT. The CDR3 region is CASSDGQVSGELFF. The CDR3, as DNA: TGTGCCAGCAGTGATGGGCAAGTGAGCGGGGAGCTGTTTTTT.

The chain combines TRBV2 with TRBJ1-5; D might be TRBD1 (6 bases). CDR1 SNHLY and CDR2 FYNNEI come from the germline V gene. The CDR3 has 13 amino acids. Trimming removed 8 bases at V and 1 base at J, with 9 bases between. The CDR3 protein is CASRTESNQPQHF. As DNA, the CDR3 is TGTGCCAGCCGGACAGAGAGCAATCAGCCCCAGCATTTT. Variable domain in full (rest from reference TRBV2 and TRBJ1-5): EPEVTQTPSHQVTQMGQEVILRCVPISNHLYFYWYRQILGQKVEFLVSFYNNEISEKSEIFDDQFSVERPDGSNFTLKIRSTKLEDSAMYFCASRTESNQPQHFGDGTRLSIL.

The chain has TRBV6-6 and TRBJ2-2, with TRBD1 matching 8 bases. Germline V gene lookup returns CDR1 MNHNY and CDR2 SVGAGI (reference sequence). This CDR3 spans 16 amino acids. V shed 5 bases, J shed 0 bases, and the junction held 5 bases outside the gene matches. The chain's CDR3 is CASSRETGANTGELFF. The CDR3 nucleotides read TGTGCCAGCAGTAGGGAGACAGGGGCGAACACCGGGGAGCTGTTTTTT.

This chain connects TRBV7-8 to TRBJ1-1; D remains ambiguous. This CDR3 comprises 14 residues. With 0 bases removed from V and 7 bases from J, the gap between germline ends came to 12 bases. CDR1 is SGHVS and CDR2 is FQNEAQ in the germline V gene. The CDR3 sequence is CASSLAGFFNEAFF. Here the CDR3 DNA reads TGTGCCAGCAGCTTAGCGGGCTTTTTTAATGAAGCTTTCTTT.

This chain joins TRBV9 and TRBJ2-3; TRBD2 aligns across 10 bases. The V and J ends lost 6 bases and 0 bases, in that order; junction bases with no gene match: 4. Germline lookup yields CDR1 SGDLS and CDR2 YYNGEE. The length of the CDR3 is 15 residues. The CDR3 here is CASTLAGVSTDTQYF. The CDR3 bases are TGTGCCAGCACCCTAGCGGGAGTTAGCACAGATACGCAGTATTTT.

The V and J genes are TRBV11-3 and TRBJ2-1, with 7 nucleotides matching TRBD1. The CDR3 runs to 12 residues. Germline-derived CDR1 and CDR2 are SGHNT and YENEEA. Losses at the gene ends were 5 bases for V and 6 bases for J; bases not matched to a gene: 1. CDR3 residues: CASSRDSNEQFF. The CDR3 nucleotides are TGTGCCAGCAGCCGGGACAGCAATGAGCAGTTCTTC.

This rearrangement joins TRBV19 to TRBJ2-5, with 9 positions matching TRBD2. Looked up from germline, CDR1 is LNHDA and CDR2 is SQIVND (reference sequence). The V segment lost 3 bases and the J segment 5 bases; nucleotides outside the gene matches: 10. The CDR3 consists of 16 residues. CDR3 loop: CASSILRREGSETQYF. The CDR3 DNA reads as TGTGCCAGTAGTATTCTCCGGCGGGAGGGCTCGGAGACCCAGTACTTC.

V is TRBV6-5 and J is TRBJ2-3, with TRBD2 matching over 10 bases. The germline CDR1 and CDR2 sequences are MNHEY and SVGAGI. Unmatched junction bases numbered 3, after V lost 5 bases and J lost 1 base. The CDR3 is made up of 15 amino acids. The CDR3 DNA is TGTGCCAGCAGTCCCGGGACTAGCGGCACAGATACGCAGTATTTT. Protein product: CASSPGTSGTDTQYF.

The V and J genes are TRBV18 and TRBJ2-7; no reliable D call. The germline gives CDR1 KGHSH, CDR2 LQKENI. This CDR3 region has 14 residues. V lost 6 bases, J lost 6 bases, and 18 bases lay in between. The CDR3 region has the DNA TGTGCCAGCTCGCGTGATGGCGTGGGCCCCGAGCAGTACTTC. This sequence encodes CASSRDGVGPEQYF.

The genes are TRBV4-3 and TRBJ2-5; D may be TRBD2 (6 bases). Looked up from germline, CDR1 is LGHNA and CDR2 is YSLEER. V was trimmed by 0 bases and J by 4 bases, leaving 15 bases between them. The CDR3 totals 16 residues. The CDR3 region is CASSQELAGWGETQYF. CDR3 DNA sequence: TGCGCCAGCAGCCAAGAGCTGGCGGGGTGGGGAGAGACCCAGTACTTC.

J is TRBJ1-6 and V is TRBV6-2 or TRBV6-3, with 8 bases fitting TRBD1. CDR3 size: 16 residues. CDR1 MNHEY and CDR2 SVGEGT come from the germline V gene. V shed 0 bases, J shed 8 bases, and the junction held 6 bases outside the gene matches. In DNA, the CDR3 is TGTGCCAGCAGTTACTCTTCGACAGGGGTCGATTCACCCCTCCACTTT. Its protein is CASSYSSTGVDSPLHF.

This sequence joins TRBV30 and TRBJ1-2; 7 bases are shared with TRBD1. The V gene end was trimmed by 2 bases and the J gene end by 4 bases; junction bases not matched to a gene: 4. Germline CDR1 and CDR2: GTSNPN and SVGIG (reference sequence). CDR3 length equals 13 residues. DNA of the CDR3: TGTGCCTGGAGTATCGGACAGGTCTATGGCTACACCTTC. This translates into CAWSIGQVYGYTF.

CDR3 protein: CASSQTGYHGYTF. The CDR3, as DNA: TGTGCCAGCAGCCAGACAGGGTACCATGGCTACACCTTC. The chain couples TRBV27 to TRBJ1-2; 7 nucleotides match TRBD1. The CDR3 covers 13 residues. Germline-derived CDR1 and CDR2 are MNHEY and SMNVEV (reference sequence). V lost 6 bases to trimming and J lost 6 bases; unmatched junction nucleotides: 7.

The gene calls are TRBV5-5 and TRBJ1-4; D may be TRBD1 (5 bases). Trimming cost V 4 bases and J 6 bases, with 13 bases left between them. CDR3 length: 14 residues. CDR1 is SGHKS, CDR2 YYEKEE, per germline (reference sequence). DNA of the CDR3: TGTGCCAGCAGCCGCGGGACGGCCGATGAAAAACTGTTTTTT. This encodes CASSRGTADEKLFF.

V usage is TRBV6-5 and J usage is TRBJ1-2; weak D call: TRBD1 (5 bases). The V end lost 7 bases, the J end lost 2 bases, and 17 bases lay between the germline ends. This CDR3 comprises 15 residues. Germline assignment: CDR1 MNHEY and CDR2 SVGAGI. Here the CDR3 reads CASTSPDTENYGYTF. The DNA for the CDR3 is TGTGCCAGCACCTCACCGGACACAGAGAACTATGGCTACACCTTC.

The chain carries TRBV29-1 and TRBJ2-2, with TRBD1 as a possible D gene (5 bases). Trimming stripped 4 bases from V and 7 bases from J, with 16 bases between. Germline-derived CDR1 and CDR2 are SQVTM and ANQGSEA. The CDR3 sequence is 14 residues long. This CDR3 is CSVGAGSGNGELFF. CDR3 DNA sequence: TGCAGCGTTGGGGCAGGGTCGGGTAACGGGGAGCTGTTTTTT.

The chain employs TRBV5-1 and TRBJ1-2; the match to TRBD1 covers 10 bases. J lost 8 bases, V lost 2 bases, and 9 bases had no gene match. Per the germline V gene, CDR1 is SGHRS and CDR2 is YFSETQ. The CDR3 spans 15 residues. The CDR3 bases are TGCGCCAGCAGCTTAAGGGGACAGGGGACGGAAGGCTACACCTTC. Encoded protein: CASSLRGQGTEGYTF. The complete variable domain, with remaining parts taken from reference TRBV5-1 and TRBJ1-2, reads KAGVTQTPRYLIKTRGQQVTLSCSPISGHRSVSWYQQTPGQGLQFLFEYFSETQRNKGNFPGRFSGRQFSNSRSEMNVSTLELGDSALYLCASSLRGQGTEGYTFGSGTRLTVV.

This chain connects TRBV10-1 to TRBJ1-1, with D perhaps matching TRBD1 (6 bases). The germline V gene encodes CDR1 WNHNN and CDR2 SYGVQD (reference sequence). The length of the CDR3 is 17 residues. The V gene lost 6 bases and the J gene lost 4 bases, with 24 bases spanning the gap. The chain's CDR3 is CASSSIRKITGSTEAFF. The CDR3 DNA reads as TGCGCCAGCAGCTCGATCCGTAAGATCACAGGGTCCACTGAAGCTTTCTTT.

The chain links TRBV28 to TRBJ1-1, with TRBD1 as a possible D gene (6 bases). The CDR3 length is 14 residues. Trimming took 5 bases from V and 0 from J, leaving 10 bases between them. CDR1 MDHEN and CDR2 SYDVKM come from the germline V gene. CDR3: CASSGGALNTEAFF. The CDR3 nucleotides are TGTGCCAGCAGTGGGGGGGCGCTGAACACTGAAGCTTTCTTT.

There are many counts of this clone. CDR3 nucleotides: TGTGCCAGCAGTTTGGGGGGGCCGGGGCCTGAAGCTTTCTTT. It codes for CASSLGGPGPEAFF. The J gene is TRBJ1-1, the V gene TRBV27; a weak D match, TRBD1 (6 bases). The CDR3 runs to 14 residues. V was trimmed by 3 bases and J by 6 bases, leaving 14 bases between them. CDR1 MNHEY and CDR2 SMNVEV come from the germline V gene (reference sequence).

This sequence joins TRBV2 and TRBJ2-1, with 7 bases fitting TRBD2. The V gene's germline CDR1 is SNHLY and CDR2 FYNNEI. V lost 3 bases, J lost 3 bases, and 8 bases stayed unmatched. The length of the CDR3 is 16 residues. CDR3 sequence: CASSELSGGGYNEQFF. Written as DNA, the CDR3 is TGTGCCAGCAGTGAGTTGTCGGGGGGAGGCTACAATGAGCAGTTCTTC. The full variable domain, its missing parts supplied by reference TRBV2 and TRBJ2-1, is EPEVTQTPSHQVTQMGQEVILRCVPISNHLYFYWYRQILGQKVEFLVSFYNNEISEKSEIFDDQFSVERPDGSNFTLKIRSTKLEDSAMYFCASSELSGGGYNEQFFGPGTRLTVL.

The V and J genes are TRBV10-3 and TRBJ1-6; unclear D gene. Germline CDR1 reads ENHRY; CDR2 reads SYGVKD. The CDR3 consists of 13 residues. The V end was cut by 4 bases, the J end by 8 bases, with 9 bases between. CDR3 in DNA: TGTGCCATCAGTGCTTCCCGAGATTCACCCCTCCACTTT. It codes for CAISASRDSPLHF.

This clone was recorded only once. J is TRBJ2-5 and V is TRBV21-1; the tabulated D call, TRBD1, remains unverified against the DNA. TRBV21-1 counts as a pseudogene. This CDR3 has 12 amino acids. CDR3 amino acids: CASRYRVETQYF. CDR3 in DNA: TGTGCCAGCAGATACAGGGTTGAGACCCAGTACTTC.

The rearrangement links TRBV11-2 to TRBJ1-4; 9 nucleotides align to TRBD1. Trimming took 6 bases from V and 5 from J; bases not matched to a gene: 7. The CDR3 is 15 amino acids. From germline, CDR1 is SGHAT and CDR2 FQNNGV. CDR3 in amino acids: CASSPTGGINEKLFF. DNA of the CDR3: TGTGCCAGCAGTCCTACAGGGGGCATAAATGAAAAACTGTTTTTT.

The chain employs TRBV11-3 and TRBJ2-3, with a tentative D call TRBD2 (6 bases). V was cut by 1 base and J by 1 base, with 6 bases left in between. This CDR3 has 14 amino acids. Per the germline V gene, CDR1 is SGHNT and CDR2 is YENEEA. CDR3 DNA sequence: TGTGCCAGCAGCTTAGGCGGGGGCACAGATACGCAGTATTTT. It specifies CASSLGGGTDTQYF.

The chain carries TRBV3-1 (or the pseudogene TRBV3-2) and TRBJ2-5; TRBD2 aligns across 11 bases. The CDR3 has 13 residues. The trim removed 11 bases at V and 5 bases at J, leaving 7 bases unmatched. Per the germline V gene, CDR1 is LGHDT and CDR2 is YNNKEL (reference sequence). CDR3 in amino acids: CAVQIAGGETQYF. The CDR3 nucleotides read TGTGCCGTCCAAATAGCGGGAGGGGAGACCCAGTACTTC.

The rearrangement links TRBV5-5 to TRBJ1-2; D is undetermined. Trimming cost V 1 base and J 1 base, with 11 bases left between them. The CDR3 is 15 amino acids. Germline values: CDR1 SGHKS, CDR2 YYEKEE (reference sequence). The CDR3 bases are TGTGCCAGCAGCTTGTTCGGGAAGATTAACTATGGCTACACCTTC. Amino acid sequence: CASSLFGKINYGYTF.

This chain connects TRBV30 to TRBJ2-5, with D perhaps matching TRBD2 (7 bases). This CDR3 is built from 15 residues. Trimming left V 0 bases short and J 4 bases short, with 15 bases between. Germline V CDR1 and CDR2: GTSNPN, SVGIG (reference sequence). The CDR3 spells CAWSVGGGMSETQYF. CDR3 DNA: TGTGCCTGGAGTGTTGGCGGGGGCATGTCAGAGACCCAGTACTTC. The full variable domain, its missing parts supplied by reference TRBV30 and TRBJ2-5, is SQTIHQWPATLVQPVGSPLSLECTVEGTSNPNLYWYRQAAGRGLQLLFYSVGIGQISSEVPQNLSASRPQDRQFILSSKKLLLSDSGFYLCAWSVGGGMSETQYFGPGTRLLVL.

This rearrangement joins TRBV21-1 to TRBJ2-1; the listed D gene, TRBD1, was not tested against the DNA. TRBV21-1 is noted as a pseudogene. The CDR3 contains 17 residues. CDR3 nucleotide sequence: TGTGCCAGCAGCAAAGTTTTCCGGGACAGGGCTGTCAATGAGCAGTTCTTC. Translated, it gives CASSKVFRDRAVNEQFF.